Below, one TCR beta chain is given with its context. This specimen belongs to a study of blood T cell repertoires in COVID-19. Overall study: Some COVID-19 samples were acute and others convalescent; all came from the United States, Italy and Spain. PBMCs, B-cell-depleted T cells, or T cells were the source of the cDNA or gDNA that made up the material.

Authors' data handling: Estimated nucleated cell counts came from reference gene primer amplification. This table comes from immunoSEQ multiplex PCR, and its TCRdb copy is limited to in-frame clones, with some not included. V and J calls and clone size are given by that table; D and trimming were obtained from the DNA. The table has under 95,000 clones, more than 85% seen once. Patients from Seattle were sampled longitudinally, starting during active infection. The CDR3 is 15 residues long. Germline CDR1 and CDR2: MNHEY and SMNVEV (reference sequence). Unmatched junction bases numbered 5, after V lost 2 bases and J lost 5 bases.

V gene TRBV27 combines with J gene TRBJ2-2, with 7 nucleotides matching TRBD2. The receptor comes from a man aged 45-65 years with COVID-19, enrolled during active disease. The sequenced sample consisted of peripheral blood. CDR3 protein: CASSLLGGGTGELFF. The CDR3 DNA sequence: TGTGCCAGCAGTTTACTGGGGGGAGGGACCGGGGAGCTGTTTTTT.